The entry below describes one TCR beta chain. The antigen is not known. The entry originates in a study of regulatory dendritic cells for organ transplantation. Study-wide results and limits: Resting memory CD8+ T cells held the most alloreactive clonotypes.

The table came from immunoSEQ multiplex PCR; TCRdb's copy has only in-frame clones and leaves some out. The data hold 34,000 or so clones, with approximately 91% observed a single time. The trim removed 3 bases at V and 7 bases at J, leaving 5 bases unmatched. Looked up from germline, CDR1 is MNHEY and CDR2 is SMNVEV (reference sequence). The CDR3 loop spans 13 amino acids. Memory T cells were CD45RO+, naive were CD45RA+, sorted by FACS. The sequencing sample was made of naive CD4+ T cells from blood. Specified subset: CD45RA+ naive T cells. The V and J genes are TRBV27 and TRBJ1-1, with 7 bases aligning to TRBD1. The TCR sequence derives from a human donor in good health. In DNA form, the CDR3 reads TGTGCCAGCAGTTTCGGGACAGCCCTTGAAGCTTTCTTT. It codes for CASSFGTALEAFF.